Listed below are T cell receptor beta chains from one sample, sequenced in a study of post-analysis software for immune sequencing data. TCRdb reanalysed the PCR reads using MiXCR and keeps one entry per CDR3 protein. The table has 350,000 to 450,000 distinct CDR3 sequences, more than 30% seen once. Sequenced: blood. The receptors were sampled from a girl aged 2 to 9 with multiple sclerosis. Each CDR3 is given with its conserved first and last residue. D genes are given only for firm matches. Expanded clones are given a class, and other clones once, few, many or no size at all.

D gene: -; J gene: TRBJ1-5; V gene: TRBV28; clone size: -; CDR3 protein: CASSFWTQLYSNQPQHF; CDR3 DNA: TGTGCCAGCAGTTTTTGGACCCAATTATATAGCAATCAGCCCCAGCATTTT
D gene: -; J gene: TRBJ2-4; V gene: TRBV28; clone size: few; CDR3 protein: CASSLALPQNIQYF; CDR3 DNA: TGTGCCAGCAGTTTAGCCCTCCCCCAAAACATTCAGTACTTC
D gene: -; J gene: TRBJ2-1; V gene: TRBV5-1; clone size: -; CDR3 protein: CASSLEARLNEQFF; CDR3 DNA: TGCGCCAGCAGCTTAGAGGCTAGGCTCAATGAGCAGTTCTTC
D gene: TRBD2; J gene: TRBJ2-1; V gene: TRBV25-1; clone size: few; CDR3 protein: CASSDSPWGTSGMVNEQFF; CDR3 DNA: TGTGCCAGCAGTGACTCACCGTGGGGGACTAGCGGGATGGTGAATGAGCAGTTCTTC
D gene: -; J gene: TRBJ2-4; V gene: TRBV28; clone size: -; CDR3 protein: CASSRSGVAKNIQYF; CDR3 DNA: TGTGCCAGCAGCCGGTCGGGGGTGGCCAAAAACATTCAGTACTTC
D gene: TRBD2; J gene: TRBJ2-5; V gene: TRBV20-1; clone size: -; CDR3 protein: CSASQGTSGSGSETQYF; CDR3 DNA: TGCAGTGCTAGCCAGGGGACTAGCGGGAGCGGAAGTGAGACCCAGTACTTC
D gene: -; J gene: TRBJ2-1; V gene: TRBV28; clone size: -; CDR3 protein: CASSLWGGTTAEQFF; CDR3 DNA: TGTGCCAGCAGTTTATGGGGCGGGACGACCGCTGAGCAGTTCTTC
D gene: TRBD2; J gene: TRBJ2-7; V gene: TRBV4-2; clone size: -; CDR3 protein: CASSQTGTSGYEQYF; CDR3 DNA: TGTGCCAGCAGCCAGACCGGGACTAGCGGCTACGAGCAGTACTTC
D gene: TRBD2; J gene: TRBJ2-1; V gene: TRBV12-3/TRBV12-4; clone size: -; CDR3 protein: CASSLRGPQAGGPDEQFF; CDR3 DNA: TGTGCCAGCAGTTTAAGGGGCCCCCAAGCGGGAGGCCCCGATGAGCAGTTCTTC
D gene: -; J gene: TRBJ2-1; V gene: TRBV15; clone size: few; CDR3 protein: CATSRDFTGLLNEQFF; CDR3 DNA: TGTGCCACCAGCAGAGATTTTACAGGGTTATTAAATGAGCAGTTCTTC
D gene: -; J gene: TRBJ1-1; V gene: TRBV7-9; clone size: -; CDR3 protein: CASSAGRRVNTEAFF; CDR3 DNA: TGTGCCAGCAGCGCAGGGAGGAGAGTGAACACTGAAGCTTTCTTT
D gene: TRBD1; J gene: TRBJ2-1; V gene: TRBV4-3; clone size: -; CDR3 protein: CASSQEWGSARGSYNEQFF; CDR3 DNA: TGCGCCAGCAGCCAAGAGTGGGGATCGGCCAGGGGGTCCTACAATGAGCAGTTCTTC
D gene: TRBD1; J gene: TRBJ2-5; V gene: TRBV4-3; clone size: -; CDR3 protein: CASSPDPGQGGSETQYF; CDR3 DNA: TGCGCCAGCAGCCCCGATCCCGGACAGGGCGGATCGGAGACCCAGTACTTC
D gene: -; J gene: TRBJ2-7; V gene: TRBV7-2; clone size: -; CDR3 protein: CASSLGTEGEQYF; CDR3 DNA: TGTGCCAGCAGCTTAGGTACAGAGGGCGAGCAGTACTTC
D gene: TRBD1; J gene: TRBJ2-5; V gene: TRBV9; clone size: -; CDR3 protein: CASSPHRDSLETPYF; CDR3 DNA: TGTGCCAGCAGCCCGCACCGGGACAGTTTAGAGACCCCGTACTTC
D gene: -; J gene: TRBJ1-1; V gene: TRBV12-3/TRBV12-4; clone size: -; CDR3 protein: CASSRQDTEAFF; CDR3 DNA: TGTGCCAGCTCTCGACAGGACACTGAAGCTTTCTTT
D gene: -; J gene: TRBJ2-1; V gene: TRBV24-1; clone size: few; CDR3 protein: CATSLGGGHLYNEQFF; CDR3 DNA: TGTGCCACCAGCCTTGGGGGGGGCCATCTCTACAATGAGCAGTTCTTC
D gene: -; J gene: TRBJ1-2; V gene: TRBV9; clone size: -; CDR3 protein: CASSPRGGPNYGYTF; CDR3 DNA: TGTGCCAGCAGCCCACGAGGAGGGCCCAACTATGGCTACACCTTC
D gene: -; J gene: TRBJ2-1; V gene: TRBV20-1; clone size: few; CDR3 protein: CSAEQYNEQFF; CDR3 DNA: TGCAGTGCTGAACAATACAATGAGCAGTTCTTC
D gene: TRBD2; J gene: TRBJ2-1; V gene: TRBV18; clone size: -; CDR3 protein: CASSPGLAGAIEQFF; CDR3 DNA: TGTGCCAGCTCACCGGGACTAGCGGGAGCTATTGAGCAGTTCTTC
D gene: TRBD1; J gene: TRBJ2-7; V gene: TRBV15; clone size: few; CDR3 protein: CATSRTDRRIYEQYF; CDR3 DNA: TGTGCCACCAGCAGAACGGACAGGAGAATCTACGAGCAGTACTTC
D gene: -; J gene: TRBJ2-6; V gene: TRBV5-1; clone size: many; CDR3 protein: CASSWGSGANVLTF; CDR3 DNA: TGCGCCAGCAGCTGGGGCTCTGGGGCCAACGTCCTGACTTTC
D gene: TRBD2; J gene: TRBJ2-1; V gene: TRBV28; clone size: few; CDR3 protein: CASSASSGSSYNEQFF; CDR3 DNA: TGTGCCAGCAGTGCGTCTAGCGGGAGCTCCTACAATGAGCAGTTCTTC
D gene: -; J gene: TRBJ2-7; V gene: TRBV2; clone size: -; CDR3 protein: CASSEVDGLVSYEQYF; CDR3 DNA: TGTGCCAGCAGTGAGGTAGACGGACTGGTCTCCTACGAGCAGTACTTC
D gene: -; J gene: TRBJ2-7; V gene: TRBV20-1; clone size: -; CDR3 protein: CSGTQVSYEQYF; CDR3 DNA: TGCAGTGGGACTCAAGTCTCCTACGAGCAGTACTTC
D gene: -; J gene: TRBJ2-7; V gene: TRBV10-3; clone size: -; CDR3 protein: CAISERTAEQYF; CDR3 DNA: TGTGCCATCAGTGAGCGGACGGCAGAGCAGTACTTC
D gene: -; J gene: TRBJ2-1; V gene: TRBV15; clone size: few; CDR3 protein: CATSERVGPNNEQFF; CDR3 DNA: TGTGCCACCAGCGAGAGGGTGGGGCCAAACAATGAGCAGTTCTTC
D gene: TRBD2; J gene: TRBJ2-1; V gene: TRBV6-7; clone size: -; CDR3 protein: CASTSSGSRVFGHNEQFF; CDR3 DNA: TGTGCCAGCACCTCTAGCGGGAGTCGTGTCTTCGGCCACAATGAGCAGTTCTTC
D gene: TRBD2; J gene: TRBJ2-1; V gene: TRBV12-3/TRBV12-4; clone size: -; CDR3 protein: CASSPTSGIYNEQFF; CDR3 DNA: TGTGCCAGCAGCCCCACTAGCGGGATATACAATGAGCAGTTCTTC
D gene: TRBD2; J gene: TRBJ2-3; V gene: TRBV7-6; clone size: -; CDR3 protein: CASSLVGGRAADTQYF; CDR3 DNA: TGTGCCAGCAGCTTAGTCGGCGGGAGGGCGGCAGATACGCAGTATTTT
D gene: -; J gene: TRBJ1-4; V gene: TRBV27; clone size: -; CDR3 protein: CASSVVYNEKLFF; CDR3 DNA: TGTGCCAGCAGCGTAGTTTATAATGAAAAACTGTTTTTT
D gene: -; J gene: TRBJ1-2; V gene: TRBV7-3; clone size: -; CDR3 protein: CASSLFLGHGYTF; CDR3 DNA: TGTGCCAGCAGCTTATTCCTAGGCCATGGCTACACCTTC
D gene: -; J gene: TRBJ2-1; V gene: TRBV10-3; clone size: -; CDR3 protein: CAISKLADSYNEQFF; CDR3 DNA: TGTGCCATCAGTAAACTAGCAGACTCCTACAATGAGCAGTTCTTC
D gene: TRBD1; J gene: TRBJ1-1; V gene: TRBV4-1; clone size: -; CDR3 protein: CASSHIGTGSSEAFF; CDR3 DNA: TGCGCCAGCAGCCATATAGGGACAGGGAGCTCTGAAGCTTTCTTT
D gene: -; J gene: TRBJ2-7; V gene: TRBV12-3/TRBV12-4; clone size: -; CDR3 protein: CASSTSYSIDEQYF; CDR3 DNA: TGTGCCAGCAGCACGTCCTATAGCATAGATGAGCAGTACTTC
D gene: -; J gene: TRBJ1-5; V gene: TRBV9; clone size: few; CDR3 protein: CARYLRGELRQPQHF; CDR3 DNA: TGTGCCAGGTACCTAAGAGGGGAACTCCGTCAGCCCCAGCATTTT
D gene: -; J gene: TRBJ1-2; V gene: TRBV5-5; clone size: few; CDR3 protein: CASSQQLLRARYGYTF; CDR3 DNA: TGTGCCAGCAGCCAACAGCTATTAAGGGCCCGCTATGGCTACACCTTC
D gene: -; J gene: TRBJ2-7; V gene: TRBV9; clone size: few; CDR3 protein: CASSPRNSYEQYF; CDR3 DNA: TGTGCCAGCAGCCCCCGAAACTCCTACGAGCAGTACTTC
D gene: -; J gene: TRBJ1-2; V gene: TRBV7-8; clone size: -; CDR3 protein: CASSLTRSGYTF; CDR3 DNA: TGTGCCAGCAGCCTGACTCGATCTGGCTACACCTTC
D gene: -; J gene: TRBJ2-6; V gene: TRBV7-9; clone size: -; CDR3 protein: CASSPGHPGPGANVLTF; CDR3 DNA: TGTGCCAGCAGCCCGGGCCACCCAGGCCCCGGGGCCAACGTCCTGACTTTC
D gene: TRBD1; J gene: TRBJ2-7; V gene: TRBV29-1; clone size: -; CDR3 protein: CSAILQGYEQYF; CDR3 DNA: TGCAGCGCAATTCTACAGGGGTACGAGCAGTACTTC
D gene: TRBD2; J gene: TRBJ2-7; V gene: TRBV7-2; clone size: many; CDR3 protein: CASSLGPPGLAYEQYF; CDR3 DNA: TGTGCCAGCAGCTTGGGACCCCCGGGACTAGCCTACGAGCAGTACTTC
D gene: TRBD1; J gene: TRBJ2-3; V gene: TRBV5-8; clone size: -; CDR3 protein: CASSLARNRGTGTQYF; CDR3 DNA: TGTGCCAGCAGCTTGGCCAGGAACAGGGGAACAGGTACGCAGTATTTT
D gene: TRBD1; J gene: TRBJ1-2; V gene: TRBV20-1; clone size: few; CDR3 protein: CSAKTGAYGYTF; CDR3 DNA: TGCAGTGCTAAGACAGGGGCGTATGGCTACACCTTC
D gene: -; J gene: TRBJ1-2; V gene: TRBV18; clone size: -; CDR3 protein: CASRPGGAEGYTF; CDR3 DNA: TGTGCCAGCCGCCCGGGGGGAGCGGAGGGCTACACCTTC
D gene: -; J gene: TRBJ2-6; V gene: TRBV29-1; clone size: few; CDR3 protein: CSVEDGSGANVLTF; CDR3 DNA: TGCAGCGTTGAAGACGGCTCTGGGGCCAACGTCCTGACTTTC
D gene: -; J gene: TRBJ1-4; V gene: TRBV7-9; clone size: -; CDR3 protein: CASMSIGANEKLFF; CDR3 DNA: TGTGCCAGCATGTCGATAGGAGCTAATGAAAAACTGTTTTTT
D gene: -; J gene: TRBJ2-5; V gene: TRBV5-1; clone size: few; CDR3 protein: CASSWGTVETQYF; CDR3 DNA: TGCGCCAGCAGCTGGGGGACGGTCGAGACCCAGTACTTC
D gene: TRBD2; J gene: TRBJ2-3; V gene: TRBV29-1; clone size: -; CDR3 protein: CSVEILAGGAGTDTQYF; CDR3 DNA: TGCAGCGTTGAAATTCTAGCGGGAGGGGCCGGGACAGATACGCAGTATTTT
D gene: -; J gene: TRBJ1-2; V gene: TRBV9; clone size: -; CDR3 protein: CASSVVVDPYGYTF; CDR3 DNA: TGTGCCAGCAGCGTAGTAGTAGACCCCTATGGCTACACCTTC